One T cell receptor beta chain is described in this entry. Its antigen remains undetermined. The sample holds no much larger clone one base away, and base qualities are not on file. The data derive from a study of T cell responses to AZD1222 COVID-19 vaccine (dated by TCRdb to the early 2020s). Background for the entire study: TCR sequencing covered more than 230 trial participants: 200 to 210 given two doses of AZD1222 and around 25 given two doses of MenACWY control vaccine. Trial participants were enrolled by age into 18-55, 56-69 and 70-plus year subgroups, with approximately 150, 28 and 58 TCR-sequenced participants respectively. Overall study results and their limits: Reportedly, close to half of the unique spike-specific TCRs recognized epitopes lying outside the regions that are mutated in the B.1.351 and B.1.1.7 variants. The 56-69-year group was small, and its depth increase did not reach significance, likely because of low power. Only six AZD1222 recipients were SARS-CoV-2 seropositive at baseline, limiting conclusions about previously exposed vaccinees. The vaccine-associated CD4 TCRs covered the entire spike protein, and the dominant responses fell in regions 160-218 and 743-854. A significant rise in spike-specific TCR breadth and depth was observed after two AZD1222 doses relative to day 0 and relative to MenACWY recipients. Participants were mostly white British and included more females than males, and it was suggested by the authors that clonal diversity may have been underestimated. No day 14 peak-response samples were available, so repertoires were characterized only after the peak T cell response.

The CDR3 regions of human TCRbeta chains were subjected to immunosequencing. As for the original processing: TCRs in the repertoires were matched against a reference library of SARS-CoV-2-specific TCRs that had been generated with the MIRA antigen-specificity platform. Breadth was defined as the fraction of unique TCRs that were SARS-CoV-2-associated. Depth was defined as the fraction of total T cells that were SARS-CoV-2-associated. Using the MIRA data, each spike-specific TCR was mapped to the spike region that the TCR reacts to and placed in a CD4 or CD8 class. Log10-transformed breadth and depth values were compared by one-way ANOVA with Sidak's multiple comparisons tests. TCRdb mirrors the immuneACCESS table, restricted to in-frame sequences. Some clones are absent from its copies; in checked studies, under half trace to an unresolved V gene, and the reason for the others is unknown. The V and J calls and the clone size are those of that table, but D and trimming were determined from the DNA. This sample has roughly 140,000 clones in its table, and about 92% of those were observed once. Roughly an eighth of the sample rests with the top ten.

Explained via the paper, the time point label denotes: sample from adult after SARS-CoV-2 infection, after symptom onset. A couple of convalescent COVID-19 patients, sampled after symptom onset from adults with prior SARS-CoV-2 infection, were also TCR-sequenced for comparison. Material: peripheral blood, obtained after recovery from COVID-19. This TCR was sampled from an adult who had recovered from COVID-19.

The nucleotides are TGTGCCACCAGTGATGTGGGAGGGCGTTACAATGAGCAGTTCTTC. This translates into CATSDVGGRYNEQFF. The chain couples TRBV24-1 to TRBJ2-1; TRBD2 aligns with 7 central bases. At the junction V is shortened by 3 bases and J by 4 bases; bases outside the gene matches: 5. The CDR3 measures 15 amino acids from cysteine to phenylalanine. The DNA shown is the 45-base CDR3, in frame from base 1. The germline V gene provides CDR1 KGHDR and CDR2 SFDVKD.